This record covers a single T cell receptor beta chain. Its antigen has not been determined. Base qualities are not at hand, and no much larger clone is one base apart. The data were obtained in a study of OX40 agonist ivuxolimab in advanced cancers. For the study in its entirety: The costimulatory receptor OX40 (CD134) was targeted by ivuxolimab, a fully human IgG2 agonistic monoclonal antibody. In the dose-escalation cohort, around four fifths of patients were male, and the mean age was approximately 60 years, with a range of 23 to 79. Intravenous ivuxolimab was administered to patients every 2 weeks at six dose levels: 0.01, 0.1, 0.3, 1.5, 3 and 10 mg/kg. Among the 52 dose-escalation patients, 19 had hepatocellular carcinoma, some 15 melanoma, 9 renal cell carcinoma and 9 head and neck cancer. The paper covers the monotherapy dose-escalation part of the phase I ivuxolimab trial, which included N of about 50 patients. Peripheral TCRbeta sequencing was intended to test whether TCR sequence diversity was altered and clonal T-cell expansion was caused by ivuxolimab. Prior anti-PD-1, anti-PD-L1 or anti-CTLA-4 therapy was permitted, and approximately 40% of dose-escalation patients had received checkpoint inhibitors. Partial responses were achieved by three dose-escalation patients, of whom one had hepatocellular carcinoma and two had cutaneous melanoma. Findings and caveats that apply to the study as a whole: Antigen specificity was not determined for the clonally expanded peripheral T cells. At doses from 0.1 to 3.0 mg/kg, clonal expansion was seen in both CD4+ and CD8+ blood T cells between baseline and week 6. Low levels of normalized T-cell clonal expansion were also seen in some patients who did not respond. After ivuxolimab, expanded clones were on average more numerous among CD8+ T cells than among CD4+ T cells. In the 0.1-3.0 mg/kg groups, partial responders were among the patients with the lowest normalized peripheral clonal expansion, particularly in CD8+ T cells.

To sequence the TCRbeta CDR3 region, genomic DNA was isolated from the sorted cells. The immunoSEQ Assay was used to sequence the TCRbeta CDR3 regions. Sourced from immuneACCESS, this table was stored by TCRdb with only in-frame sequences that have V and J called. A share of the clones is absent; for the studies checked, an unresolved V gene accounts for under half, and the remainder has no known explanation. This sample gives approximately 68,000 clones in total; approximately 88% of them show up just once. The top ten clones comprise more than 2% of the sample. The trial excluded patients who had a history of autoimmune disease or were on systemic immunosuppression. Peripheral blood for TCR sequencing was collected from all dose cohorts at baseline, on cycle 4 day 1, and on cycle 7 day 1. The samples were drawn from a first-in-human, open-label, multicenter phase I dose-escalation trial of ivuxolimab. The trial enrolled adults with locally advanced or metastatic head and neck squamous cell, hepatocellular, melanoma or renal cell carcinoma. Before TCR sequencing, CD4+ T cells and CD8+ T cells were sorted from peripheral blood as separate populations.

The specimen comprised CD4+ or CD8+ T cells sorted from blood, sampled in a trial of the OX40 agonist ivuxolimab. The TCR was taken from an adult with an advanced solid tumor such as melanoma, head and neck, liver or kidney cancer.

The nucleotides are TGTGCCAGCAGCTTAACCGGGACAGGGAATGAAAAACTGTTTTTT. The resulting protein is CASSLTGTGNEKLFF. The sequence is built from TRBV7-3 and TRBJ1-4, with 9 bases matching TRBD1. Relative to germline, V is missing 0 bases and J is missing 5 bases, with 1 base of the junction outside any gene match. The germline V gene provides CDR1 SGHTA and CDR2 FQGTGA. Measured from the cysteine to the phenylalanine, the CDR3 is 15 residues long. The sequence is cut down to CDR3 DNA, 45 bases in frame from base 1.